This passage covers 7 T cell receptor beta chains from one sample sequenced in a study of T cell responses to AZD1222 COVID-19 vaccine. Sequencing used immunoSEQ multiplex PCR; TCRdb keeps in-frame clones, though not all of them. The sample lists some 100,000 clones; about 87% were seen once. The sample consisted of peripheral blood, taken on day 0 of AZD1222 vaccination. These receptors all come from an adult in good health.

The gene calls are TRBV7-9 and TRBJ1-1; TRBD1 is a possible D gene (5 bases). The CDR3 loop spans 14 amino acids. CDR1 SEHNR and CDR2 FQNEAQ come from the germline V gene (reference sequence). Trimming pared 7 bases from V and 5 bases from J, leaving 17 bases between. The CDR3 DNA follows: TGTGCCAGCAACCCCGCGGAGGGGCGGACTGAAGCTTTCTTT. It translates to CASNPAEGRTEAFF.

The chain recombines TRBV18 with TRBJ2-7, with TRBD1 identical over 7 bases. The CDR3 covers 14 residues. Trimming cost V 6 bases and J 6 bases; bases outside gene matches: 11. CDR1 and CDR2 (germline): KGHSH, LQKENI. The CDR3, as DNA: TGTGCCAGCTCCCCAACAGGGGAGTCGGGCGAGCAGTACTTC. It translates to CASSPTGESGEQYF.

The V and J genes are TRBV20-1 and TRBJ1-1; D remains ambiguous. Germline CDR1 and CDR2: DFQATT and SNEGSKA (reference sequence). V was clipped by 2 bases and J by 3 bases, with 4 bases between them. The CDR3 contains 11 residues. Written as DNA, the CDR3 is TGCAGTGCTAGATGGGACACTGAAGCTTTCTTT. It encodes CSARWDTEAFF.

The chain carries TRBV2 and TRBJ1-5; 8 bases map to TRBD1. V shed 5 bases and J 7 bases; nucleotides not matched to a gene: 10. The CDR3 extends over 15 amino acids. Germline-derived CDR1 and CDR2 are SNHLY and FYNNEI. CDR3 residues: CASSPRTGNEQPQHF. CDR3 sequence (DNA): TGTGCCAGCAGTCCCCGGACAGGGAATGAACAGCCCCAGCATTTT.

The chain couples TRBV4-1 to TRBJ1-2; 7 nucleotides match TRBD1. V was pared by 3 bases and J by 4 bases, with 5 bases of the junction left unmatched. Germline lookup yields CDR1 MGHRA and CDR2 YSYEKL. The length of the CDR3 is 14 residues. The CDR3 region is CASSQMTGFYGYTF. CDR3 coding DNA: TGCGCCAGCAGCCAGATGACAGGGTTCTATGGCTACACCTTC.

The V and J genes are TRBV4-1 and TRBJ2-1, with D possibly being TRBD2 (5 bases). Deletions cut 0 bases from V and 8 bases from J, with 14 bases between. Germline lookup yields CDR1 MGHRA and CDR2 YSYEKL. The CDR3 is made up of 15 amino acids. The CDR3 bases are TGCGCCAGCAGCCAAGATAGCGTAGGTTTTGATGAGCAGTTCTTC. Its translation is CASSQDSVGFDEQFF.

V is TRBV14 and J is TRBJ2-7; D perhaps matches TRBD2 (6 bases). Germline loops: CDR1 SGHDN, CDR2 FVKESK. The V end was cut by 1 base, the J end by 0 bases, with 10 bases between. This CDR3 contains 15 residues. In DNA, the CDR3 is TGTGCCAGCAGCCAAGTCGGGGGTAGCTCCTACGAGCAGTACTTC. It encodes CASSQVGGSSYEQYF.